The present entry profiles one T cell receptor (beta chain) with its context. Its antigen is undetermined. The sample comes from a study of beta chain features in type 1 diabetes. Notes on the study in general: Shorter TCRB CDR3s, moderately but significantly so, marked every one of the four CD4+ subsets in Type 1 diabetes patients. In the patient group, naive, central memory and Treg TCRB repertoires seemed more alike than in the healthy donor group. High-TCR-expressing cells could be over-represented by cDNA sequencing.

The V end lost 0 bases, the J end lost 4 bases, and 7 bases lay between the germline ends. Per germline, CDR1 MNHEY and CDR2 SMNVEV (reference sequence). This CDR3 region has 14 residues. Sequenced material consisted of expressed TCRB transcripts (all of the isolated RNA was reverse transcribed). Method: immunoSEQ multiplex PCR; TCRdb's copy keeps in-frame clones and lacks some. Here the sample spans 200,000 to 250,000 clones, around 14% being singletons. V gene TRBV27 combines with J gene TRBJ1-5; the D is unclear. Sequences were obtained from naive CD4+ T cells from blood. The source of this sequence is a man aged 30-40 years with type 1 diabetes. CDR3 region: CASSLSWRNQPQHF. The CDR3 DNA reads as TGTGCCAGCAGTTTATCTTGGAGGAATCAGCCCCAGCATTTT.